The present T cell receptor (beta chain) was sequenced within a study of blood T cell repertoires in COVID-19. About the study: The study drew acute and convalescent COVID-19 samples from the United States, Italy and Spain. Sources were T cells, B-cell-depleted T cells, or PBMCs; the material itself was cDNA or gDNA.

This table comes from immunoSEQ multiplex PCR, and its TCRdb copy is limited to in-frame clones, with some not included. The repertoire holds some 250,000 clones, more than 85% seen once, with roughly 5% in the top ten. The CDR3 has 13 residues. The germline CDR1 and CDR2 sequences are SNHLY and FYNNEI. V shed 2 bases and J shed 7 bases, with 9 bases lying between them. Seattle patient enrollment occurred during active infection, with longitudinal follow-up thereafter. The chain has TRBV2 and TRBJ1-5; D is unclear. The specimen sequenced was peripheral blood. The receptor's source is a woman in her sixties or seventies with COVID-19, enrolled during active disease. CDR3 loop: CASSEPGRQPQHF. DNA for the CDR3: TGTGCCAGCAGTGAACCGGGAAGACAGCCCCAGCATTTT.